This T cell receptor beta chain was sequenced during a study of T cells expressing NK-cell markers. The CDR3 sequence is 12 residues long. Germline loops: CDR1 SGHTA, CDR2 FQGNSA. With the 5' RACE reads reprocessed, TCRdb shows one record per CDR3 protein and no DNA. The data show 400,000 to 450,000 distinct CDR3 sequences, and the top ten clones hold 6% to 8%. The receptor comes from a woman between 18 and 70 years old in good health. Sample: blood T cells: a sorted CD56 or NKG2C T cell subset, CD4+ or CD8+ T cells, or bulk PBMC T cells (not recorded which). The V and J genes are TRBV7-2 and TRBJ1-1; the TCRdb call, TRBD1, lacks DNA for checking. The CDR3 protein is CASSFGAGQAFF.